This T cell receptor beta chain derives from a study of CD8+ T cells in alopecia areata (dated by TCRdb to 2016 to 2019). For context, the study as a whole: The study used high-throughput TCRbeta sequencing to examine T cell clonal expansion in alopecia areata, in both the C3H/HeJ mouse model and human patients. On the human side, TCRbeta sequencing was run on scalp tissue and on sorted CD4+ and CD8+ peripheral blood T cells from healthy controls and from alopecia areata patients with either patchy or totalis/universalis disease. Scalp clonality was compared among normal scalp (n=4), patchy alopecia areata scalp (n=8), and alopecia totalis/universalis scalp (n=8). immunoSEQ multiplex PCR using 35 Vbeta forward primers and 13 Jbeta reverse primers was used to amplify TCRbeta CDR3 regions. RNA was obtained with the PAXgene miRNA kit for fixed scalp, the miRNeasy kit for PBMCs, and the RNeasy kit for mouse skin. What the research found in general, with its limitations: Compared with mice, TCR sequences shared between patients were less clear, possibly partly because of HLA diversity across the patient population. Scalp TCR repertoire analysis is complicated because resident alphabeta T cells in normal human skin are also sequenced, whereas mouse skin is dominated by gammadelta T cells. Compared with normal scalp, lesional scalp, particularly in alopecia totalis/universalis, had higher clonality and more expanded CD8+ clones, which suggests antigenic drive.

Lesional scalp punch biopsies and peripheral blood were collected from alopecia areata patients. PBMCs were isolated by density centrifugation and stained for CD3, CD4 and CD8, after which CD4+ and CD8+ T cells were sorted on a FACSAria. As part of a multicenter biomarker study, untreated alopecia areata patients were recruited. Blood CD8+ T cells from about 5 biomarker-study patients were further sorted into NKG2D-low and NKG2D-high fractions. A note on this clone: Its antigen is still unknown. Qualities for individual bases were not recorded, and no much larger clone is one base off.

Relative to germline, V is missing 6 bases and J is missing 3 bases, with 3 bases of the junction outside any gene match. From a lookup of the germline V gene, CDR1 and CDR2 are MDHEN and SYDVKM. CDR3 length: 14 amino acids, cysteine to phenylalanine. The entry retains the CDR3 DNA only, 42 bases that are in frame from base 1. Library preparation employed the immunoSEQ multiplex PCR assay. RNA was extracted from all samples and reverse transcribed into cDNA as template for TCR sequencing. SuperScript III was used to make first-strand cDNA, primed with a 2:1 mix of oligo-dT and random hexamers. A synthetic immune receptor repertoire was used to measure amplification bias, and any remaining bias was corrected computationally. The original pipeline was this. After raw reads were preprocessed to remove errors, the CDR3 was defined following IMGT conventions as running from the conserved cysteine to phenylalanine. Clonality was computed as 1 minus the Shannon entropy, with the entropy normalized by log2 of the number of productive unique TCRs. CD4 or CD8 identity of scalp clones was inferred by cross-referencing scalp TCRbeta sequences with sorted blood CD4 and CD8 repertoires. In its TCRdb copy, this immuneACCESS table keeps in-frame sequences only and misses some clones. Where compared with another copy, unresolved V genes explain less than half of these, and the others have no known cause. Clone size and V and J calls were adopted from that table, with D and trimming inferred from the DNA. This sample holds 34,000 or so clones; approximately 52% were observed only once. Under 40% of the sample goes to the ten largest clones.

This clonotype originated in a human donor with alopecia areata. The material sequenced was NKG2D-high CD8+ T cells sorted from blood. The cell subset or site tag for this specimen amounts to: sorted CD8+ NKG2D-high blood T cells. The rearrangement joined TRBV28 to TRBJ2-7; 12 middle bases align to TRBD2. For the CDR3, the sequence is CASSWTSGVYEQYF. In nucleotides, the sequence is TGTGCCAGCAGCTGGACTAGCGGGGTCTACGAGCAGTACTTC.